This T cell receptor beta chain originates from a study of T cell repertoires in cytomegalovirus infection. Looking at the study overall: Both a matching HLA type and CMV infection were indicated by public TCR beta signatures.

Via MiXCR, TCRdb re-called the reads, giving one row per CDR3 protein. The top ten hold roughly 17% of the sample, which has roughly 500,000 distinct CDR3 sequences, about 33% seen once. There are 11 residues in the CDR3. Germline V CDR1 and CDR2: SNHLY, FYNNEI. V lost 0 bases and J lost 12, with 8 bases in between. As concerns this clonotype: The antigen is unknown.

The input for sequencing was cultured PBMCs, taken from culture after CMV antigen stimulation. The receptor comes from a human donor in good health (CMV status not recorded). Some clones in this sample may be carry-over from other donors' samples. The chain combines TRBV2 with TRBJ1-1; D is possibly TRBD1 (5 bases). The CDR3 loop is CASSEAGGPFF. CDR3 in DNA: TGTGCCAGCAGTGAAGCGGGGGGTCCTTTCTTT.